This TCR beta chain stems from a study of blood T cell repertoires in COVID-19. Turning to the study itself: Whether acute or convalescent, the COVID-19 samples came from the United States, Italy and Spain. PBMCs, B-cell-depleted T cells, or T cells were the source of the cDNA or gDNA that made up the material.

Points on this clone: Germline is not matched at one junction end, which may reflect a read error.

CDR1 and CDR2 (germline): SNHLY, FYNNEI. The CDR3 runs 13 residues. In the original processing: Estimation of nucleated cell counts was performed using reference gene primer amplification. Clones were read by immunoSEQ multiplex PCR, and TCRdb kept only the in-frame ones, dropping some. V and J calls plus clone size are reproduced from that table; the DNA served to infer D and trimming. The sample consists of 390,000 or so clones, around 90% of them appearing once. This TCR came from a man between 18 and 35 years old with active or convalescent COVID-19. V usage is TRBV2 and J usage is TRBJ1-2; D not certain. The specimen sequenced was peripheral blood. The DNA for the CDR3 is TGTGTCAGCTTGAGGGATTCTAACTATGGCTACACCTTC. This encodes CVSLRDSNYGYTF.